A single sample is the source of the 14 T cell receptor beta chains below, sequenced in a study of T cells in Graves' hyperthyroidism and ophthalmopathy. RNA transcripts yielded amplified TCR beta CDR3 regions. RT-PCR in the first round (using the HTBI primer set) targeted the TCR CDR3. TCRdb ran MiXCR on the multiplex PCR reads and lists one entry per CDR3 protein. Of a few hundred thousand distinct CDR3 sequences in the sample, 40% to 55% are singletons; the top ten hold 15% to 20%. The specimen sequenced was peripheral blood or thyroid tissue (not recorded which). The receptors come from an adult woman with Graves' disease, either hyperthyroidism or ophthalmopathy (not recorded which).

The chain has TRBV7-8 and TRBJ2-5; 11 nucleotides agree with TRBD2. V dropped 5 bases and J dropped 9; count of bases not matched to a gene: 8. The CDR3 is 14 amino acids. CDR1 SGHVS and CDR2 FQNEAQ come from the germline V gene. In DNA, the CDR3 is TGTGCCAGCAGCCCCGGCCCACTAGCGGGAGCCCAGTACTTC. Its translation: CASSPGPLAGAQYF.

The chain is built from TRBV12-3 or TRBV12-4 and TRBJ2-5, with 7 positions matching TRBD1. The CDR3 totals 14 residues. With 3 bases clipped from V and 1 base from J, the junction kept 2 bases outside the gene matches. Here the CDR3 reads CASSFDRAQETQYF. The CDR3 DNA reads as TGTGCCAGCAGTTTTGACAGGGCCCAAGAGACCCAGTACTTC.

The J gene is TRBJ1-2, the V gene TRBV20-1, with 8 positions matching TRBD1. Germline values: CDR1 DFQATT, CDR2 SNEGSKA (reference sequence). With V trimmed by 1 base and J by 8 bases, 3 bases remained unmatched. This CDR3 has 12 residues. The CDR3 nucleotides read TGCAGTGCTAGAGTGACAGGGGAAGGCTACACCTTC. The encoded protein is CSARVTGEGYTF.

This clonotype was picked up many times. The chain joins TRBV6-5 to TRBJ2-7, with TRBD2 matching over 8 bases. Germline CDR1 reads MNHEY; CDR2 reads SVGAGI. There are 16 residues in the CDR3. The V and J ends lost 6 bases and 3 bases, in that order; junction bases with no gene match: 13. As DNA, the CDR3 is TGTGCCAGCAGCCCGGGAGGGCTAGGTGACTTCTACGAGCAGTACTTC. Its protein is CASSPGGLGDFYEQYF.

This clonotype has at least ten counts. The V call is TRBV5-6, the J call TRBJ1-2; 9 nucleotides line up with TRBD1. Germline lookup yields CDR1 SGHDT and CDR2 YYEEEE. Trimming removed 5 bases from V and 7 bases from J; junction bases left unmatched: 12. The CDR3 extends over 15 amino acids. The CDR3 DNA sequence: TGTGCCAGCAGTCCACGGGACAGGGAAACCGGTGGCTACACCTTC. Its protein product is CASSPRDRETGGYTF.

V gene TRBV12-3 or TRBV12-4 combines with J gene TRBJ2-5; the D is unclear. The CDR3 runs 15 residues. Trimming shortened V by 2 bases and J by 5 bases, and 15 bases separated the two germline ends. The DNA for the CDR3 is TGTGCCAGCAGTTTAAATTATCGGTTCGCGGAGACCCAGTACTTC. Encoded protein: CASSLNYRFAETQYF.

The chain combines TRBV24-1 with TRBJ1-5, with TRBD1 matching 8 bases. The J segment lost 6 bases and the V segment lost 4 bases, leaving 13 bases of the junction unmatched. Germline V gene data show CDR1 as KGHDR and CDR2 as SFDVKD. This CDR3 has 17 amino acids. In nucleotides, the CDR3 is TGTGCCACCAGTGACGCCGATGGACAGGGCCCCCCTCAGCCCCAGCATTTT. This codes for CATSDADGQGPPQPQHF.

This rearrangement joins TRBV28 to TRBJ1-2, with D possibly matching TRBD1 (5 bases). Trimming stripped 8 bases from V and 7 bases from J, with 14 bases between. The CDR3 covers 12 residues. Germline CDR1 MDHEN, CDR2 SYDVKM. The CDR3 DNA reads TGTGCCAGCTTTGACGGGGCGGCTGGCTACACCTTC. Encoded protein: CASFDGAAGYTF.

This clonotype was detected only a few times. A much more abundant neighbour one base away suggests this may be a read error. No conserved phenylalanine or tryptophan ends this CDR3, so it is likely a read error. The DNA is left out, because the CDR3 cannot be placed on it with certainty; the CDR3 is given as TCRdb lists it. The chain has TRBV2 and TRBJ2-7; the table calls TRBD1, which could not be checked here. 8 amino acids form the CDR3, both terminal residues included. CDR1 is SNHLY and CDR2 is FYNNEI in the germline V gene. CDR3 loop: CASGTTYL.

This clonotype was observed many times. The V and J genes are TRBV20-1 and TRBJ2-7; 12 bases match TRBD2. CDR1 is DFQATT and CDR2 is SNEGSKA in the germline V gene (reference sequence). The CDR3 covers 15 residues. The V segment lost 3 bases and the J segment 6 bases; nucleotides outside the gene matches: 9. The CDR3 protein is CSARVRLAGAVEQYF. In DNA, the CDR3 is TGCAGTGCTAGGGTCCGACTAGCGGGAGCGGTCGAGCAGTACTTC.

The chain combines TRBV13 with TRBJ1-1, with D unresolved. The V end lost 5 bases, the J end lost 3 bases, and 7 bases lay between the germline ends. The CDR3 loop spans 12 amino acids. CDR1 PRHDT and CDR2 FYEKMQ come from the germline V gene (reference sequence). For the CDR3, the DNA is TGTGCCAGCAGCGCCCAGTACACTGAAGCTTTCTTT. Its translation: CASSAQYTEAFF. The full variable domain, its missing parts supplied by reference TRBV13 and TRBJ1-1, is AAGVIQSPRHLIKEKRETATLKCYPIPRHDTVYWYQQGPGQDPQFLISFYEKMQSDKGSIPDRFSAQQFSDYHSELNMSSLELGDSALYFCASSAQYTEAFFGQGTRLTVV.

This clonotype has a single count. The CDR3 nucleotides read TGCAGCGTCCGAGCAGGGGGGAAAACCGGGGAGCTGTTTTTT. Protein product: CSVRAGGKTGELFF. V is TRBV29-1 and J is TRBJ2-2; possible D gene TRBD1, 7 bases. Germline V lookup: CDR1 SQVTM, CDR2 ANQGSEA. This CDR3 is 14 amino acids long. Trimming cost V 6 bases and J 5 bases, with 16 bases left between them.

The chain links TRBV19 to TRBJ2-5, with D possibly being TRBD2 (5 bases). The germline V and J ends were trimmed by 7 bases and 0 bases, with 15 bases remaining between them. Germline values: CDR1 LNHDA, CDR2 SQIVND (reference sequence). The CDR3 spans 15 residues. The CDR3 region is CASTNGGSHQETQYF. The CDR3 DNA follows: TGTGCCAGTACTAACGGTGGGAGTCACCAAGAGACCCAGTACTTC.

The chain joins TRBV11-2 to TRBJ1-1; no clear D gene. The CDR3 covers 15 residues. The V gene lost 6 bases and the J gene lost 4 bases, with 18 bases spanning the gap. The germline V gene has CDR1 SGHAT and CDR2 FQNNGV. The CDR3 coding sequence is TGTGCCAGCAGTCCTGACCCCCGAACGGCCACTGAAGCTTTCTTT. It is translated as CASSPDPRTATEAFF.